What follows are 21 T cell receptor beta chains derived from one specimen sequenced in a study of CD8+ T cells in alopecia areata. Treatment: oral pan-JAK inhibitor, 5-10 mg twice daily. Sequencing templates came from extracted RNA that was reverse transcribed into cDNA. The method was immunoSEQ multiplex PCR; TCRdb's version includes in-frame clones alone and lacks a portion of them. The profile covers 130,000 or so clones, with approximately 60% appearing a single time and 5% to 7% taken by the ten largest. The starting material was CD4+ T cells sorted from blood, obtained at week 4, from a patient treated with tofacitinib. These receptors all stem from a human donor with alopecia areata.

As DNA, the CDR3 is TGCGCCAGCAGCCAAGAGGGACAGGGTTACGAGCAGTACTTC. Translating it yields CASSQEGQGYEQYF. This sequence joins TRBV4-3 and TRBJ2-7; 9 positions match TRBD1. The CDR3 has 14 amino acids. V lost 0 bases to trimming and J lost 4 bases; unmatched junction nucleotides: 1. CDR1 LGHNA and CDR2 YSLEER come from the germline V gene.

The chain combines TRBV28 with TRBJ1-5, with TRBD1 identical over 7 bases. After removal of 5 bases from V and 1 base from J, the junction contained 2 bases not matched to a gene. CDR1 and CDR2 (germline): MDHEN, SYDVKM. The CDR3 runs to 14 residues. Here the CDR3 reads CASSKQGSNQPQHF. CDR3 nucleotides: TGTGCCAGCAGTAAACAGGGGAGCAATCAGCCCCAGCATTTT.

The chain combines TRBV29-1 with TRBJ2-7; D might be TRBD1 (5 bases). This CDR3 has 13 amino acids. Germline assignment: CDR1 SQVTM and CDR2 ANQGSEA. The V and J ends lost 7 bases and 4 bases respectively, with 17 bases between them. As DNA, the CDR3 is TGCAGCGCTCACTCGCAGGGTCAGTACGAGCAGTACTTC. This codes for CSAHSQGQYEQYF.

The rearrangement uses TRBV5-6 and TRBJ2-2, with no clear D. Between the trimmed V and J ends, which lost 0 bases and 4 bases, there was a span of 7 bases. CDR1 and CDR2 from the germline V gene are SGHDT and YYEEEE. This CDR3 region has 14 residues. DNA for the CDR3: TGTGCCAGCAGCTTGGGTTGGGTCACCGGGGAGCTGTTTTTT. This sequence encodes CASSLGWVTGELFF.

The gene calls are TRBV7-3 and TRBJ2-2; a possible D gene is TRBD1 (8 bases). The V gene's germline CDR1 is SGHTA and CDR2 FQGTGA. The length of the CDR3 is 17 residues. V was clipped by 4 bases and J by 3 bases, with 18 bases between them. The DNA for the CDR3 is TGTGCCAGCAGCTCCGGACAGGGAGGGATATACACCGGGGAGCTGTTTTTT. This codes for CASSSGQGGIYTGELFF.

This clone showed up just a few times. The rearrangement joins TRBV29-1 to TRBJ2-7; D gene ambiguous. V shed 6 bases and J shed 0 bases, with 12 bases lying between them. Germline CDR1 is SQVTM and CDR2 is ANQGSEA. The length of the CDR3 is 13 residues. In nucleotides, the CDR3 is TGCAGCGTCGAAAGAGACGGCTCCTACGAGCAGTACTTC. This codes for CSVERDGSYEQYF.

This clone was counted between two and nine times. J is TRBJ1-1 and V is TRBV7-2; D is uncertain. Trimming left V 5 bases short and J 0 bases short, with 13 bases between. The germline gives CDR1 SGHTA, CDR2 FQGNSA. CDR3 size: 15 residues. This CDR3 is CASSPQVPLNTEAFF. CDR3 nucleotides: TGTGCCAGCAGCCCCCAGGTACCGCTGAACACTGAAGCTTTCTTT.

V usage is TRBV25-1 and J usage is TRBJ2-7, with D tentatively TRBD1 (5 bases). Germline values: CDR1 MGHDK, CDR2 SYGVNS. V was shortened by 3 bases and J by 3 bases, with 12 bases between the two germline ends. The CDR3 is 14 residues long. The CDR3 reads CASSDTGKVYEQYF. The CDR3 DNA reads as TGTGCCAGCAGTGATACAGGCAAAGTCTACGAGCAGTACTTC.

V and J are TRBV9 and TRBJ2-3, with D hard to call. Germline V gene data show CDR1 as SGDLS and CDR2 as YYNGEE. The CDR3 covers 15 residues. With 3 bases removed from V and 9 bases from J, the gap between germline ends came to 20 bases. The CDR3 protein is CASSASSDRTPTQYF. Here the CDR3 DNA reads TGTGCCAGCAGCGCTTCTTCGGACCGAACGCCAACGCAGTATTTT.

This clone was recorded only once. The rearrangement uses TRBV7-9 and TRBJ2-3, with unresolved D. The CDR3 totals 10 residues. Germline CDR1 SEHNR, CDR2 FQNEAQ (reference sequence). V was cut by 6 bases and J by 6 bases, with 4 bases left in between. As DNA, the CDR3 is TGTGCCAGCAGAGGGGATACGCAGTATTTT. Translating it yields CASRGDTQYF.

This rearrangement joins TRBV29-1 to TRBJ2-1, with D uncertain. The V end was cut by 4 bases, the J end by 0 bases, with 16 bases between. Looked up from germline, CDR1 is SQVTM and CDR2 is ANQGSEA. This CDR3 has 16 residues. The CDR3 region has the DNA TGCAGCGTTGTCTTTTTATACGTAAGCTCCTACAATGAGCAGTTCTTC. Its translation is CSVVFLYVSSYNEQFF.

V is TRBV29-1 and J is TRBJ2-1, with 11 bases aligning to TRBD2. Germline loops: CDR1 SQVTM, CDR2 ANQGSEA. V shed 4 bases and J 7 bases; nucleotides not matched to a gene: 9. The CDR3 covers 15 residues. CDR3 nucleotides: TGCAGCGTTGTCTTAGCGGGGGGGCGATGGAATGAGCAGTTCTTC. Translation: CSVVLAGGRWNEQFF.

In this sample, this clone turned up a few times. The V and J genes are TRBV7-9 and TRBJ2-5, with D possibly matching TRBD2 (5 bases). This CDR3 region has 14 residues. Deletions cut 5 bases from V and 5 bases from J, with 15 bases between. Germline V CDR1 and CDR2: SEHNR, FQNEAQ (reference sequence). In DNA form, the CDR3 reads TGTGCCAGCAGCCCCGGGGAATTGGAGGAGACCCAGTACTTC. Translation: CASSPGELEETQYF.

The J gene is TRBJ2-1, the V gene TRBV18, with 7 bases aligning to TRBD1. The germline V gene encodes CDR1 KGHSH and CDR2 LQKENI. Trimming took 3 bases from V and 6 from J; bases not matched to a gene: 8. The CDR3 runs 15 residues. CDR3 DNA: TGTGCCAGCTCACCCGGGACAGAACCCGTCAATGAGCAGTTCTTC. It yields the protein CASSPGTEPVNEQFF.

Concerning this clone itself: An end of the junction differs from the germline gene, which may be a read error. The genes are TRBV5-4 and TRBJ2-1; D remains ambiguous. CDR3 size: 15 residues. CDR1 and CDR2 (germline): SGHNT, YYREEE (reference sequence). The DNA for the CDR3 is TGCGCCAGCAGCCAAGATCAAGGGACCTACAATGAGCAGTTCTTC. Its protein is CASSQDQGTYNEQFF. Variable domain in full (rest from reference TRBV5-4 and TRBJ2-1): ETGVTQSPTHLIKTRGQQVTLRCSSQSGHNTVSWYQQALGQGPQFIFQYYREEENGRGNFPPRFSGLQFPNYSSELNVNALELDDSALYLCASSQDQGTYNEQFFGPGTRLTVL.

The table lists this clone with a few counts. This chain uses TRBV29-1 with TRBJ1-5, with 9 bases lining up with TRBD1. CDR1 is SQVTM, CDR2 ANQGSEA, per germline. Trimming took 6 bases from V and 6 from J; bases not matched to a gene: 9. This CDR3 contains 14 residues. Here the CDR3 DNA reads TGCAGCGTCCGGGGACAGGGAAGCGGTCAGCCCCAGCATTTT. Translation: CSVRGQGSGQPQHF. Based on the CDR3 plus reference TRBV29-1 and TRBJ1-5, the full variable domain is SAVISQKPSRDICQRGTSLTIQCQVDSQVTMMFWYRQQPGQSLTLIATANQGSEATYESGFVIDKFPISRPNLTFSTLTVSNMSPEDSSIYLCSVRGQGSGQPQHFGDGTRLSIL.

The rearrangement links TRBV6-6 to TRBJ1-2, with 8 bases matching TRBD1. This CDR3 is built from 16 residues. After removal of 0 bases from V and 8 bases from J, the junction contained 11 bases not matched to a gene. The germline V gene encodes CDR1 MNHNY and CDR2 SVGAGI (reference sequence). The CDR3 bases are TGTGCCAGCAGTTACTCGATCATACCAGGGGGCGTCGGCTACACCTTC. Protein sequence: CASSYSIIPGGVGYTF.

The chain uses TRBV29-1 and TRBJ2-1; TRBD2 agrees at 10 bases. The germline V gene encodes CDR1 SQVTM and CDR2 ANQGSEA. The CDR3 has 16 residues. V lost 1 base and J lost 3; bases outside the gene matches: 6. For the CDR3, the DNA is TGCAGCGTTGAAGGCCAAGCGGGGGGGCGCTACAATGAGCAGTTCTTC. It translates to CSVEGQAGGRYNEQFF.

This clone was counted between two and nine times. This chain joins TRBV19 and TRBJ2-5; D gene ambiguous. Trimming stripped 9 bases from V and 4 bases from J, with 9 bases between. The CDR3 is 11 residues long. Germline V gene sequence: CDR1 LNHDA, CDR2 SQIVND (reference sequence). The CDR3 sequence is CASTWGETQYF. CDR3 coding DNA: TGTGCCAGCACTTGGGGAGAGACCCAGTACTTC.

The chain joins TRBV5-1 to TRBJ2-5; D tentatively fits TRBD1 or TRBD2 (5 bases each). CDR1 is SGHRS and CDR2 is YFSETQ in the germline V gene. The CDR3 is 15 amino acids. V lost 0 bases to trimming and J lost 5 bases, with 14 bases between them. This CDR3 reads CASSLEANWGETQYF. In DNA form, the CDR3 reads TGCGCCAGCAGCTTGGAGGCCAATTGGGGGGAGACCCAGTACTTC.

The genes are TRBV4-3 and TRBJ2-5; D unresolved. V was shortened by 4 bases and J by 1 base, with 13 bases between the two germline ends. CDR3 length equals 15 residues. Germline CDR1 reads LGHNA; CDR2 reads YSLEER. The CDR3 DNA sequence: TGCGCCAGCAGCCCAGCCAGACTCCTCCAAGAGACCCAGTACTTC. Amino acids: CASSPARLLQETQYF.